The rows below give T cell receptor beta chains drawn from one sample of a study of cytomegalovirus exposure and HLA in healthy donors. The assay was immunoSEQ multiplex PCR, and TCRdb's table has in-frame clones only and misses some. The sample has 150,000 to 200,000 clones; approximately 78% are singletons. Sequenced: PBMCs. These receptors came from a human donor in good health. Each CDR3 is given with its conserved first and last residue. The D gene is left open where the match is weak. Only part of the rows carry a size: once, few, many, or a class if the clone is expanded.

len,j_gene,d_gene,abundance,v_gene,CDR3aa,CDR3nt
15,TRBJ1-1,-,-,TRBV7-3,CASSVQSGRNTEAFF,TGTGCCAGCAGCGTACAGAGCGGTAGGAACACTGAAGCTTTCTTT
12,TRBJ1-2,-,-,TRBV27,CASSLSGGGYTF,TGTGCCAGCAGTTTATCAGGGGGTGGCTACACCTTC
15,TRBJ1-5,-,-,TRBV4-1,CASSQEPGYGQPQHF,TGCGCCAGCAGCCAAGAGCCCGGTTATGGTCAGCCCCAGCATTTT
13,TRBJ2-1,-,-,TRBV2,CASSDGSYNEQFF,TGTGCCAGCAGTGACGGGAGTTACAATGAGCAGTTCTTC
15,TRBJ1-1,TRBD1,-,TRBV27,CASSPRQGLDTEAFF,TGTGCCAGCAGTCCCCGACAGGGTTTGGACACTGAAGCTTTCTTT
11,TRBJ2-1,-,few,TRBV20-1,CSARSVHEQFF,TGCAGTGCTAGGAGCGTCCATGAGCAGTTCTTC
15,TRBJ2-1,TRBD2,-,TRBV7-3,CASSLTGTSGGEQFF,TGTGCCAGCAGCTTAACTGGGACTAGCGGTGGTGAGCAGTTCTTC
13,TRBJ1-2,-,-,TRBV6-6,CASSPGGGVGYTF,TGTGCCAGCAGTCCCGGAGGGGGGGTGGGCTACACCTTC
18,TRBJ2-3,TRBD1,-,TRBV4-1,CASSQDPGTAVYTDTQYF,TGCGCCAGCAGCCAAGACCCTGGGACAGCCGTCTATACAGATACGCAGTATTTT
16,TRBJ1-2,TRBD1,few,TRBV7-9,CASSSLRQGRYYGYTF,TGTGCCAGCAGCTCTCTTCGACAGGGGAGATACTATGGCTACACCTTC
15,TRBJ2-1,-,-,TRBV5-5,CASSPTGSSYNEQFF,TGTGCCAGCAGCCCCACGGGGAGCTCCTACAATGAGCAGTTCTTC
16,TRBJ1-1,TRBD1,-,TRBV18,CASSPANRGGDTEAFF,TGTGCCAGCTCCCCGGCTAACAGGGGCGGGGACACTGAAGCTTTCTTT
16,TRBJ1-1,TRBD1,-,TRBV5-6,CASSWGFEGANTEAFF,TGTGCCAGCAGCTGGGGTTTTGAGGGGGCGAACACTGAAGCTTTCTTT
17,TRBJ2-3,TRBD2,-,TRBV25-1,CASSGPRTRGAADTQYF,TGTGCCAGCAGTGGCCCCCGGACTAGAGGAGCGGCAGATACGCAGTATTTT
15,TRBJ1-1,-,-,TRBV4-3,CASSQDRGLNTEAFF,TGCGCCAGCAGCCAAGACAGGGGACTGAACACTGAAGCTTTCTTT
18,TRBJ1-4,TRBD1,-,TRBV9,CASSDVVPDTGAQGKLFF,TGTGCCAGCAGCGATGTAGTACCCGACACAGGGGCGCAGGGAAAACTGTTTTTT
15,TRBJ1-3,-,-,TRBV11-2,CASSSDSLSGNTIYF,TGTGCCAGCAGCTCGGACAGCCTCTCTGGAAACACCATATATTTT
13,TRBJ2-3,-,-,TRBV6-5,CASSYPGTDTQYF,TGTGCCAGCAGTTACCCTGGCACAGATACGCAGTATTTT
14,TRBJ2-3,TRBD2,-,TRBV6-4,CASRAGGGTDTQYF,TGTGCCAGCAGAGCGGGGGGCGGGACAGATACGCAGTATTTT
13,TRBJ2-5,-,-,TRBV7-3,CASSLGRGETQYF,TGTGCCAGCAGCTTAGGGCGCGGGGAGACCCAGTACTTC
12,TRBJ2-1,TRBD1,-,TRBV9,CASGTDPDEQFF,TGTGCCAGCGGGACAGATCCCGATGAGCAGTTCTTC
14,TRBJ1-2,-,-,TRBV28,CASNINVRQGGYTF,TGTGCCAGCAATATTAACGTCAGGCAGGGAGGCTACACCTTC
11,TRBJ2-7,-,few,TRBV20-1,CSARALQGEYF,TGCAGTGCTAGAGCCTTACAGGGCGAGTACTTC
15,TRBJ1-1,TRBD1,-,TRBV25-1,CASSDSTGMNTEAFF,TGTGCCAGCAGTGACTCGACAGGGATGAACACTGAAGCTTTCTTT
16,TRBJ2-5,-,-,TRBV7-9,CASSFQQGRRQETQYF,TGTGCCAGCAGCTTCCAACAGGGAAGACGCCAAGAGACCCAGTACTTC
14,TRBJ1-3,-,-,TRBV6-1,CASSGRGSGNTIYF,TGTGCCAGCAGCGGGCGGGGCTCTGGAAACACCATATATTTT
13,TRBJ1-5,-,-,TRBV11-2,CASSFSFNQPQHF,TGTGCCAGCAGCTTTTCATTCAATCAGCCCCAGCATTTT
17,TRBJ2-3,-,once,TRBV5-1,CASRSGLTTASTDTQYF,TGCGCCAGCAGGTCAGGGCTGACCACCGCTAGCACAGATACGCAGTATTTT
13,TRBJ2-7,-,-,TRBV6-6,CASSYSRAYEQYF,TGTGCCAGCAGTTACTCCAGGGCCTACGAGCAGTACTTC
12,TRBJ1-1,-,few,TRBV29-1,CSVEVGATEAFF,TGCAGCGTTGAAGTCGGAGCCACTGAAGCTTTCTTT
14,TRBJ1-6,-,-,TRBV7-3,CASSLDSYNSPLHF,TGTGCCAGCAGCTTAGACAGCTATAATTCACCCCTCCACTTT
15,TRBJ1-5,-,-,TRBV30,CAWSVRWAANQPQHF,TGTGCCTGGAGTGTACGGTGGGCAGCTAATCAGCCCCAGCATTTT
14,TRBJ2-7,-,-,TRBV19,CASSSGRGSYEQYF,TGTGCCAGTAGTAGCGGAAGGGGCTCCTACGAGCAGTACTTC
14,TRBJ2-1,-,-,TRBV4-1,CASSQGEVLNEQFF,TGCGCCAGCAGCCAGGGGGAGGTGCTGAATGAGCAGTTCTTC
13,TRBJ1-2,-,-,TRBV6-5,CASSYTGSGGYTF,TGTGCCAGCAGTTACACAGGGTCCGGAGGCTACACCTTC
14,TRBJ1-2,-,-,TRBV6-1,CASTEDWSNYGYTF,TGTGCCAGCACCGAAGACTGGTCTAACTATGGCTACACCTTC
14,TRBJ2-7,-,-,TRBV29-1,CSVEERGSAYEQYF,TGCAGCGTTGAAGAGCGAGGATCGGCCTACGAGCAGTACTTC
12,TRBJ2-5,-,few,TRBV10-3,CAISESGETQYF,TGTGCCATCAGTGAGTCGGGCGAGACCCAGTACTTC
14,TRBJ2-3,TRBD2,-,TRBV11-3,CASSFSGGTYTQYF,TGTGCCAGCAGCTTTAGCGGGGGCACATATACGCAGTATTTT
14,TRBJ1-6,-,-,TRBV5-1,CASSLTGKGSPLHF,TGCGCCAGCAGCTTGACAGGGAAAGGTTCACCCCTCCACTTT
16,TRBJ1-2,-,-,TRBV21-1,CASVPPTRQGDYGYTF,TGTGCCAGCGTCCCCCCCACCCGACAGGGCGACTATGGCTACACCTTC
15,TRBJ1-2,-,-,TRBV7-8,CASSSWTQGTGGYTF,TGTGCCAGCAGCTCTTGGACCCAGGGGACGGGTGGCTACACCTTC
11,TRBJ1-1,-,once,TRBV25-1,CASSFDTEAFF,TGTGCCAGCAGTTTCGACACTGAAGCTTTCTTT
13,TRBJ1-1,TRBD1,few,TRBV30,CAYQDRGNTEAFF,TGTGCCTACCAGGACAGGGGGAACACTGAAGCTTTCTTT
13,TRBJ2-1,-,-,TRBV7-7,CASSFNRENEQFF,TGTGCTAGCAGCTTTAACAGGGAGAATGAGCAGTTCTTC
17,TRBJ2-3,TRBD2,-,TRBV5-1,CASSLRTSGVSTDTQYF,TGCGCCAGCAGCTTGAGGACTAGCGGAGTGAGCACAGATACGCAGTATTTT
16,TRBJ2-1,TRBD2,-,TRBV7-9,CASSSGLAVSYNEQFF,TGTGCCAGCAGCTCCGGACTAGCGGTATCCTACAATGAGCAGTTCTTC
12,TRBJ2-3,-,once,TRBV29-1,CSVLQGRDTQYF,TGCAGCGTTCTACAGGGTAGAGATACGCAGTATTTT
13,TRBJ1-2,-,-,TRBV2,CASSEGQYYGYTF,TGTGCCAGCAGTGAAGGGCAGTACTATGGCTACACCTTC
13,TRBJ1-5,-,once,TRBV30,CAWSGTKQSAQHF,TGTGCCTGGAGTGGGACAAAACAATCAGCCCAGCATTTT
13,TRBJ2-1,-,-,TRBV19,CASSIGGLFEQFF,TGTGCCAGTAGTATTGGAGGACTATTTGAGCAGTTCTTC
13,TRBJ1-1,TRBD1,-,TRBV2,CASRRDRNTEAFF,TGTGCCAGCAGACGGGACAGGAACACTGAAGCTTTCTTT